The 31 T cell receptor beta chains in this list originate from one sample, sequenced in a study of TIL therapy for anti-PD-1-resistant metastatic lung cancer. The time point is: pre-treatment sample, taken before nivolumab and TIL therapy. The immunoSEQ assay was v3. The table came from immunoSEQ multiplex PCR; TCRdb's copy has only in-frame clones and leaves some out. This repertoire shows about 50,000 clones, 65% to 90% found once; its top ten account for about 5%. This specimen consisted of blood, obtained at baseline. Receptors were obtained from a person aged 25 to 80 with non-small cell lung cancer.

The rearrangement links TRBV27 to TRBJ1-2; 9 bases are shared with TRBD1. Germline V CDR1 and CDR2: MNHEY, SMNVEV (reference sequence). Losses at the gene ends were 6 bases for V and 4 bases for J; bases not matched to a gene: 15. The CDR3 sequence is 17 residues long. Written as DNA, the CDR3 is TGTGCCAGCAGACCCCAGTCCCGGGACAGGGTACCCTATGGCTACACCTTC. Its translation is CASRPQSRDRVPYGYTF.

The V and J genes are TRBV6-5 and TRBJ1-6; D perhaps matches TRBD1 (6 bases). CDR1 is MNHEY, CDR2 SVGAGI, per germline. The germline V and J ends were trimmed by 4 bases and 10 bases, with 11 bases remaining between them. The CDR3 is 13 amino acids. The CDR3 region has the DNA TGTGCCAGCAGTTCAGGGGTTAACTCACCCCTCCACTTT. Its protein is CASSSGVNSPLHF.

V usage is TRBV6-4 and J usage is TRBJ2-2, with a possible D match to TRBD1 (5 bases). The CDR3 loop spans 13 amino acids. Germline loops: CDR1 MRHNA, CDR2 SNTAGT. V was cut by 3 bases and J by 3 bases, with 5 bases left in between. The CDR3 DNA follows: TGTGCCAGCAGTGAAGGGGACACCGGGGAGCTGTTTTTT. Amino acids: CASSEGDTGELFF.

The J gene is TRBJ2-5, the V gene TRBV5-1; TRBD1 is a possible D gene (7 bases). The germline V gene encodes CDR1 SGHRS and CDR2 YFSETQ. This CDR3 spans 16 amino acids. The V end lost 3 bases, the J end lost 9 bases, and 24 bases lay between the germline ends. The CDR3 DNA reads TGCGCCAGCAGCTCCGGGGGACAGTCGGGCACGGCGGCCCAGTACTTC. Translation: CASSSGGQSGTAAQYF. Together with reference TRBV5-1 and TRBJ2-5, the CDR3 gives the full variable domain: KAGVTQTPRYLIKTRGQQVTLSCSPISGHRSVSWYQQTPGQGLQFLFEYFSETQRNKGNFPGRFSGRQFSNSRSEMNVSTLELGDSALYLCASSSGGQSGTAAQYFGPGTRLLVL.

The chain is built from TRBV29-1 and TRBJ2-1; 7 nucleotides match TRBD1. Germline-derived CDR1 and CDR2 are SQVTM and ANQGSEA. CDR3 length equals 13 residues. V lost 3 bases, J lost 5 bases, and 4 bases stayed unmatched. CDR3 in amino acids: CSVDVTGHNEQFF. CDR3 sequence (DNA): TGCAGCGTTGACGTGACAGGGCACAATGAGCAGTTCTTC.

This clone was recorded a few times. The CDR3 nucleotides read TGTGCCAGCAGCTTACCGGAACCTTATCAGCCCCAGCATTTT. It yields the protein CASSLPEPYQPQHF. The V and J genes are TRBV7-9 and TRBJ1-5, with D unclear. From germline, CDR1 is SEHNR and CDR2 FQNEAQ (reference sequence). The V and J ends lost 2 bases and 5 bases respectively, with 10 bases between them. The CDR3 length is 14 residues.

J is TRBJ1-2 and V is TRBV6-6; D uncertain. Trimming took off 6 bases at V and 8 bases at J, with 19 bases between the two ends. The CDR3 runs 14 residues. The germline V gene has CDR1 MNHNY and CDR2 SVGAGI (reference sequence). DNA of the CDR3: TGTGCCAGCAGCCCTTCGATTGTCGTGGGGGGCTACACCTTC. It yields the protein CASSPSIVVGGYTF.

The CDR3 bases are TGTGCCAGCTCACGTGAGACAGGGGGATTTCTCAATGAGCAGTTCTTC. Its translation: CASSRETGGFLNEQFF. V usage is TRBV18 and J usage is TRBJ2-1; 9 bases are shared with TRBD1. The CDR3 covers 16 residues. The germline CDR1 and CDR2 sequences are KGHSH and LQKENI. Trimming took 4 bases from V and 6 from J; bases not matched to a gene: 10.

V gene TRBV3-1 (or the pseudogene TRBV3-2) combines with J gene TRBJ2-2, with D perhaps TRBD2 (5 bases). The CDR3 loop spans 15 amino acids. Germline V gene data show CDR1 as LGHDT and CDR2 as YNNKEL (reference sequence). V shed 2 bases and J shed 3 bases, with 10 bases lying between them. In DNA, the CDR3 is TGTGCCAGCAGCCAATGGGCAGCGGACACCGGGGAGCTGTTTTTT. Translation gives CASSQWAADTGELFF.

The rearrangement joins TRBV12-1 to TRBJ1-2. TRBV12-1 is a documented pseudogene. The CDR3 loop spans 16 amino acids. CDR3 DNA: TGTGCCAGCAGCCACCTTATCAGGCCTCTTAGGGATGGCTACACCTTC. It encodes CASSHLIRPLRDGYTF.

This clone was seen a few times. The chain combines TRBV4-2 with TRBJ2-7; unclear D gene. This CDR3 region has 14 residues. Between the trimmed V and J ends, which lost 3 bases and 4 bases, there was a span of 13 bases. Germline-derived CDR1 and CDR2 are LGHNA and YNFKEQ. In DNA, the CDR3 is TGTGCCAGCAGCCAGGGGATGTTTGGATACGAGCAGTACTTC. This sequence encodes CASSQGMFGYEQYF.

J is TRBJ2-2 and V is TRBV6-4; possibly TRBD1 for D (5 bases). In germline, CDR1 is MRHNA, CDR2 SNTAGT. CDR3 length equals 14 residues. V was cut by 5 bases and J by 3 bases, with 10 bases left in between. The chain's CDR3 is CASSPGLDTGELFF. CDR3 nucleotides: TGTGCCAGCAGTCCAGGGTTGGACACCGGGGAGCTGTTTTTT.

V and J are TRBV27 and TRBJ2-1; TRBD2 matches at 9 bases. The CDR3 has 22 amino acids. Trimming took 5 bases from V and 8 from J; bases not matched to a gene: 31. Germline CDR1 MNHEY, CDR2 SMNVEV (reference sequence). This CDR3 is CASSPIGPRAGGLTGGFHEQFF. The DNA of the CDR3 is TGTGCCAGCAGTCCAATCGGCCCTCGAGCGGGGGGCCTCACCGGGGGTTTCCATGAGCAGTTCTTC.

The chain employs TRBV7-3 and TRBJ2-2; 8 nucleotides align to TRBD2. The V gene end was trimmed by 3 bases and the J gene end by 8 bases; junction bases not matched to a gene: 5. CDR1 and CDR2 (germline): SGHTA, FQGTGA. The CDR3 runs to 14 residues. The CDR3 here is CASSLSAGVGELFF. The DNA of the CDR3 is TGTGCCAGCAGCTTGTCAGCGGGAGTAGGGGAGCTGTTTTTT.

V gene TRBV24-1 combines with J gene TRBJ1-4; no clear D. V gave up 0 bases and J gave up 3 bases, with 13 bases separating them. This CDR3 comprises 17 residues. Germline assignment: CDR1 KGHDR and CDR2 SFDVKD. Here the CDR3 DNA reads TGTGCCACCAGTGATTTGCAACGGCGGTTTCCTAATGAAAAACTGTTTTTT. It translates to CATSDLQRRFPNEKLFF.

The CDR3 loop is CASSPRDYQHGELFF. CDR3 DNA: TGTGCCAGCAGCCCCCGGGACTACCAACACGGGGAGCTGTTTTTT. This sequence joins TRBV7-6 and TRBJ2-2, with TRBD2 identical over 7 bases. Germline CDR1 is SGHVS and CDR2 is FNYEAQ. V gave up 5 bases and J gave up 7 bases; unmatched junction bases: 10. This CDR3 is built from 15 residues.

The chain couples TRBV14 to TRBJ1-1; possible D gene TRBD1, 5 bases. V lost 6 bases and J lost 1, with 15 bases in between. Germline-derived CDR1 and CDR2 are SGHDN and FVKESK. CDR3 length equals 15 residues. CDR3 in amino acids: CASRKPRGENTEAFF. CDR3 DNA: TGTGCCAGCAGGAAACCGCGGGGGGAGAACACTGAAGCTTTCTTT. The full variable domain, with the rest looked up from reference TRBV14 and TRBJ1-1, is EAGVTQFPSHSVIEKGQTVTLRCDPISGHDNLYWYRRVMGKEIKFLLHFVKESKQDESGMPNNRFLAERTGGTYSTLKVQPAELEDSGVYFCASRKPRGENTEAFFGQGTRLTVV.

This clone was counted only a few times. CDR3 nucleotide sequence: TGTGCCACCAGTGAGCTTGGGTACAAGGCTTTCTTT. Protein: CATSELGYKAFF. The chain is built from TRBV24-1 and TRBJ1-1; no definite D call. This CDR3 is built from 12 residues. Germline-derived CDR1 and CDR2 are KGHDR and SFDVKD. Trimming removed 4 bases from V and 11 bases from J, with 13 bases in between.

The V call is TRBV14, the J call TRBJ1-2, with 9 positions matching TRBD1. CDR3 length equals 16 residues. Looked up from germline, CDR1 is SGHDN and CDR2 is FVKESK. Trimming at V came to 0 bases and at J to 6 bases, leaving 8 bases not matched to a gene. CDR3 sequence (DNA): TGTGCCAGCAGCCAAGACTACAGGGGGCGCCCGGATGGCTACACCTTC. Its translation: CASSQDYRGRPDGYTF.

The rearrangement links TRBV4-2 to TRBJ2-5; TRBD1 agrees at 10 bases. Germline CDR1 is LGHNA and CDR2 is YNFKEQ. The trim removed 3 bases at V and 5 bases at J, leaving 12 bases unmatched. The CDR3 covers 17 residues. CDR3 sequence reads: CASSHPSTGQGYETQYF. CDR3 DNA sequence: TGTGCCAGCAGCCACCCATCGACGGGACAGGGGTACGAGACCCAGTACTTC.

The V call is TRBV19, the J call TRBJ2-3; possibly TRBD2 for D (5 bases). V lost 0 bases and J lost 2, with 15 bases in between. The germline V gene has CDR1 LNHDA and CDR2 SQIVND (reference sequence). This CDR3 spans 17 amino acids. The CDR3 loop reads CASSIDMRTAFTDTQYF. Here the CDR3 DNA reads TGTGCCAGTAGTATAGATATGAGGACTGCTTTCACAGATACGCAGTATTTT.

This chain connects TRBV29-1 to TRBJ2-1; TRBD1 is a possible D gene (5 bases). The CDR3 is 15 amino acids. Germline CDR1 is SQVTM and CDR2 is ANQGSEA. V was shortened by 3 bases and J by 5 bases, with 17 bases between the two germline ends. CDR3 DNA: TGCAGCGTTGATTTATGGGCGGTCAGGGACAATGAGCAGTTCTTC. It translates to CSVDLWAVRDNEQFF.

This clone occurred once. The rearrangement links TRBV5-1 to TRBJ2-6, with D maybe TRBD2 (7 bases). The CDR3 is made up of 16 amino acids. V was trimmed by 4 bases and J by 0 bases, leaving 11 bases between them. Germline V CDR1 and CDR2: SGHRS, YFSETQ. The CDR3 here is CASSGGATSGANVLTF. The CDR3 DNA reads as TGCGCCAGCAGCGGGGGGGCGACCTCTGGGGCCAACGTCCTGACTTTC.

The gene calls are TRBV6-1 and TRBJ1-5; possibly TRBD1 for D (5 bases). The V gene lost 1 base and the J gene lost 3 bases, with 13 bases spanning the gap. This CDR3 has 16 residues. The germline CDR1 and CDR2 sequences are MNHNS and SASEGT. In DNA, the CDR3 is TGTGCCAGCAGTGAAGGACGGTGGGGGTTCAATCAGCCCCAGCATTTT. This codes for CASSEGRWGFNQPQHF.

This clone showed up just once. The CDR3 region is CASSQPRSQAEAFF. The CDR3 DNA sequence: TGTGCCAGCAGCCAACCTCGGAGTCAGGCTGAAGCTTTCTTT. The V call is TRBV28, the J call TRBJ1-1; D not certain. V was trimmed by 6 bases and J by 6 bases, leaving 17 bases between them. CDR1 MDHEN and CDR2 SYDVKM come from the germline V gene. CDR3 length equals 14 residues.

This rearrangement joins TRBV19 to TRBJ2-6; possibly TRBD2 for D (5 bases). Trimming shortened V by 3 bases and J by 0 bases, and 12 bases separated the two germline ends. The CDR3 contains 17 residues. CDR1 and CDR2 from the germline V gene are LNHDA and SQIVND (reference sequence). CDR3 residues: CASSISVGVSGANVLTF. CDR3 in DNA: TGTGCCAGTAGTATCTCCGTGGGAGTCTCTGGGGCCAACGTCCTGACTTTC.

This clone was counted a single time. The V call is TRBV5-8, the J call TRBJ1-5, with 9 bases identical to TRBD1. Germline CDR1 reads SGHTS; CDR2 reads YDEGEE. The CDR3 spans 15 residues. V lost 4 bases and J lost 3; bases outside the gene matches: 5. DNA for the CDR3: TGTGCCAGCAGCCGCGGGACAGGGTTCAATCAGCCCCAGCATTTT. Translation: CASSRGTGFNQPQHF.

The chain recombines TRBV3-1 (or the pseudogene TRBV3-2) with TRBJ2-7, with D tentatively TRBD1 (6 bases). The CDR3 has 14 residues. V lost 5 bases and J 3 bases, leaving 14 bases between the germline ends. Germline CDR1 is LGHDT and CDR2 is YNNKEL (reference sequence). The CDR3 loop reads CASSYGTPNYEQYF. The CDR3 DNA reads TGTGCCAGCAGCTACGGGACACCCAACTACGAGCAGTACTTC.

The gene calls are TRBV24-1 and TRBJ1-2, with 8 bases identical to TRBD1. The ends lost 3 bases at V and 4 bases at J; junction bases unmatched: 12. Germline loops: CDR1 KGHDR, CDR2 SFDVKD. This CDR3 region has 17 residues. CDR3 sequence reads: CATSDTPRTGTFYGYTF. CDR3 sequence (DNA): TGTGCCACCAGTGATACGCCACGGACAGGGACCTTCTATGGCTACACCTTC.

This clone has just one count. V is TRBV10-3 and J is TRBJ2-7; TRBD2 aligns across 9 bases. V was clipped by 4 bases and J by 2 bases; unmatched bases: 3. Germline lookup yields CDR1 ENHRY and CDR2 SYGVKD. This CDR3 spans 14 amino acids. CDR3 in DNA: TGTGCCATCAGTGCAAGCGGGGGGACCTACGAGCAGTACTTC. Translating it yields CAISASGGTYEQYF.

The chain combines TRBV28 with TRBJ2-5, with a tentative D call TRBD2 (6 bases). Trimming took off 1 base at V and 4 bases at J, with 13 bases between the two ends. The CDR3 consists of 15 residues. Looked up from germline, CDR1 is MDHEN and CDR2 is SYDVKM. CDR3 amino acids: CASSLYRGGGETQYF. In DNA form, the CDR3 reads TGTGCCAGCAGTTTATACCGGGGAGGCGGAGAGACCCAGTACTTC.